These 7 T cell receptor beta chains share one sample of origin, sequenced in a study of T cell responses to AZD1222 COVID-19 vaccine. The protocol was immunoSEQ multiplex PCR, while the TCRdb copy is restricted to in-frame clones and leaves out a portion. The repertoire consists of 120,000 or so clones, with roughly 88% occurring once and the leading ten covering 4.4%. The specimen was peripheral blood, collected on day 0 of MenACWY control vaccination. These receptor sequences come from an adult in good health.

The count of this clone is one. CDR3 region: CASSIRSSPGSYNEQFF. The CDR3 nucleotides are TGTGCCAGTAGTATAAGGTCGAGTCCCGGCTCCTACAATGAGCAGTTCTTC. The V and J genes are TRBV19 and TRBJ2-1; D gene unclear. Per the germline V gene, CDR1 is LNHDA and CDR2 is SQIVND (reference sequence). With 2 bases removed from V and 0 bases from J, the gap between germline ends came to 14 bases. This CDR3 has 17 amino acids.

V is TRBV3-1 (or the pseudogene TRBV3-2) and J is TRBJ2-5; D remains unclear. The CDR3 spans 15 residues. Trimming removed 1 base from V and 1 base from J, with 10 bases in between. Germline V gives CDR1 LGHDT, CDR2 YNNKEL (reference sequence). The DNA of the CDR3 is TGTGCCAGCAGCCAAGTCTTGGGTCTCCAAGAGACCCAGTACTTC. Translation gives CASSQVLGLQETQYF.

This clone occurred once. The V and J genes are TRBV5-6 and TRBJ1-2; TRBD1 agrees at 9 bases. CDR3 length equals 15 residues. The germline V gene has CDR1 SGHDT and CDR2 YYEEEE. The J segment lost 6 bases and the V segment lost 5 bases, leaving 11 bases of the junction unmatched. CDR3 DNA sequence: TGTGCCAGCAGATCGGCAACAGGGGGCGCACATGGCTACACCTTC. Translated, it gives CASRSATGGAHGYTF.

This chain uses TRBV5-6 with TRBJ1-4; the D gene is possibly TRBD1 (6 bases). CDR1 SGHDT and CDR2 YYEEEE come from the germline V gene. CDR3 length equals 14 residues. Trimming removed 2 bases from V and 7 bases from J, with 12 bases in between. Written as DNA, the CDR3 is TGTGCCAGCAGCTTTAACAGGGCGGGTGAAAAACTGTTTTTT. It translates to CASSFNRAGEKLFF.

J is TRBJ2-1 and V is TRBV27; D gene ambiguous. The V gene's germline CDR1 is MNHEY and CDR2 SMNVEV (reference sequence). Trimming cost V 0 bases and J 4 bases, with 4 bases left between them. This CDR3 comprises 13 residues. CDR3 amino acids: CASSLSIYNEQFF. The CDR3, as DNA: TGTGCCAGCAGTTTATCCATATACAATGAGCAGTTCTTC.

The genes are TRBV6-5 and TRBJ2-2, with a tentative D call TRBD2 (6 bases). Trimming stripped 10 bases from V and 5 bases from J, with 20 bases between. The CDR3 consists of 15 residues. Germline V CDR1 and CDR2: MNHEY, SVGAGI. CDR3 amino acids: CATPQWRGATGELFF. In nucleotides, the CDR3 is TGTGCCACCCCCCAGTGGAGGGGAGCGACCGGGGAGCTGTTTTTT.

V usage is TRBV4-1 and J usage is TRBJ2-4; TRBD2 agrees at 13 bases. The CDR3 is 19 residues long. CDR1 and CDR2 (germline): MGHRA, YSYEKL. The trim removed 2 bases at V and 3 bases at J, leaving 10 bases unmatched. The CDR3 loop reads CASSQQTSGGRWGKNIQYF. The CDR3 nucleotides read TGCGCCAGCAGCCAACAGACTAGCGGGGGGCGCTGGGGCAAAAACATTCAGTACTTC.